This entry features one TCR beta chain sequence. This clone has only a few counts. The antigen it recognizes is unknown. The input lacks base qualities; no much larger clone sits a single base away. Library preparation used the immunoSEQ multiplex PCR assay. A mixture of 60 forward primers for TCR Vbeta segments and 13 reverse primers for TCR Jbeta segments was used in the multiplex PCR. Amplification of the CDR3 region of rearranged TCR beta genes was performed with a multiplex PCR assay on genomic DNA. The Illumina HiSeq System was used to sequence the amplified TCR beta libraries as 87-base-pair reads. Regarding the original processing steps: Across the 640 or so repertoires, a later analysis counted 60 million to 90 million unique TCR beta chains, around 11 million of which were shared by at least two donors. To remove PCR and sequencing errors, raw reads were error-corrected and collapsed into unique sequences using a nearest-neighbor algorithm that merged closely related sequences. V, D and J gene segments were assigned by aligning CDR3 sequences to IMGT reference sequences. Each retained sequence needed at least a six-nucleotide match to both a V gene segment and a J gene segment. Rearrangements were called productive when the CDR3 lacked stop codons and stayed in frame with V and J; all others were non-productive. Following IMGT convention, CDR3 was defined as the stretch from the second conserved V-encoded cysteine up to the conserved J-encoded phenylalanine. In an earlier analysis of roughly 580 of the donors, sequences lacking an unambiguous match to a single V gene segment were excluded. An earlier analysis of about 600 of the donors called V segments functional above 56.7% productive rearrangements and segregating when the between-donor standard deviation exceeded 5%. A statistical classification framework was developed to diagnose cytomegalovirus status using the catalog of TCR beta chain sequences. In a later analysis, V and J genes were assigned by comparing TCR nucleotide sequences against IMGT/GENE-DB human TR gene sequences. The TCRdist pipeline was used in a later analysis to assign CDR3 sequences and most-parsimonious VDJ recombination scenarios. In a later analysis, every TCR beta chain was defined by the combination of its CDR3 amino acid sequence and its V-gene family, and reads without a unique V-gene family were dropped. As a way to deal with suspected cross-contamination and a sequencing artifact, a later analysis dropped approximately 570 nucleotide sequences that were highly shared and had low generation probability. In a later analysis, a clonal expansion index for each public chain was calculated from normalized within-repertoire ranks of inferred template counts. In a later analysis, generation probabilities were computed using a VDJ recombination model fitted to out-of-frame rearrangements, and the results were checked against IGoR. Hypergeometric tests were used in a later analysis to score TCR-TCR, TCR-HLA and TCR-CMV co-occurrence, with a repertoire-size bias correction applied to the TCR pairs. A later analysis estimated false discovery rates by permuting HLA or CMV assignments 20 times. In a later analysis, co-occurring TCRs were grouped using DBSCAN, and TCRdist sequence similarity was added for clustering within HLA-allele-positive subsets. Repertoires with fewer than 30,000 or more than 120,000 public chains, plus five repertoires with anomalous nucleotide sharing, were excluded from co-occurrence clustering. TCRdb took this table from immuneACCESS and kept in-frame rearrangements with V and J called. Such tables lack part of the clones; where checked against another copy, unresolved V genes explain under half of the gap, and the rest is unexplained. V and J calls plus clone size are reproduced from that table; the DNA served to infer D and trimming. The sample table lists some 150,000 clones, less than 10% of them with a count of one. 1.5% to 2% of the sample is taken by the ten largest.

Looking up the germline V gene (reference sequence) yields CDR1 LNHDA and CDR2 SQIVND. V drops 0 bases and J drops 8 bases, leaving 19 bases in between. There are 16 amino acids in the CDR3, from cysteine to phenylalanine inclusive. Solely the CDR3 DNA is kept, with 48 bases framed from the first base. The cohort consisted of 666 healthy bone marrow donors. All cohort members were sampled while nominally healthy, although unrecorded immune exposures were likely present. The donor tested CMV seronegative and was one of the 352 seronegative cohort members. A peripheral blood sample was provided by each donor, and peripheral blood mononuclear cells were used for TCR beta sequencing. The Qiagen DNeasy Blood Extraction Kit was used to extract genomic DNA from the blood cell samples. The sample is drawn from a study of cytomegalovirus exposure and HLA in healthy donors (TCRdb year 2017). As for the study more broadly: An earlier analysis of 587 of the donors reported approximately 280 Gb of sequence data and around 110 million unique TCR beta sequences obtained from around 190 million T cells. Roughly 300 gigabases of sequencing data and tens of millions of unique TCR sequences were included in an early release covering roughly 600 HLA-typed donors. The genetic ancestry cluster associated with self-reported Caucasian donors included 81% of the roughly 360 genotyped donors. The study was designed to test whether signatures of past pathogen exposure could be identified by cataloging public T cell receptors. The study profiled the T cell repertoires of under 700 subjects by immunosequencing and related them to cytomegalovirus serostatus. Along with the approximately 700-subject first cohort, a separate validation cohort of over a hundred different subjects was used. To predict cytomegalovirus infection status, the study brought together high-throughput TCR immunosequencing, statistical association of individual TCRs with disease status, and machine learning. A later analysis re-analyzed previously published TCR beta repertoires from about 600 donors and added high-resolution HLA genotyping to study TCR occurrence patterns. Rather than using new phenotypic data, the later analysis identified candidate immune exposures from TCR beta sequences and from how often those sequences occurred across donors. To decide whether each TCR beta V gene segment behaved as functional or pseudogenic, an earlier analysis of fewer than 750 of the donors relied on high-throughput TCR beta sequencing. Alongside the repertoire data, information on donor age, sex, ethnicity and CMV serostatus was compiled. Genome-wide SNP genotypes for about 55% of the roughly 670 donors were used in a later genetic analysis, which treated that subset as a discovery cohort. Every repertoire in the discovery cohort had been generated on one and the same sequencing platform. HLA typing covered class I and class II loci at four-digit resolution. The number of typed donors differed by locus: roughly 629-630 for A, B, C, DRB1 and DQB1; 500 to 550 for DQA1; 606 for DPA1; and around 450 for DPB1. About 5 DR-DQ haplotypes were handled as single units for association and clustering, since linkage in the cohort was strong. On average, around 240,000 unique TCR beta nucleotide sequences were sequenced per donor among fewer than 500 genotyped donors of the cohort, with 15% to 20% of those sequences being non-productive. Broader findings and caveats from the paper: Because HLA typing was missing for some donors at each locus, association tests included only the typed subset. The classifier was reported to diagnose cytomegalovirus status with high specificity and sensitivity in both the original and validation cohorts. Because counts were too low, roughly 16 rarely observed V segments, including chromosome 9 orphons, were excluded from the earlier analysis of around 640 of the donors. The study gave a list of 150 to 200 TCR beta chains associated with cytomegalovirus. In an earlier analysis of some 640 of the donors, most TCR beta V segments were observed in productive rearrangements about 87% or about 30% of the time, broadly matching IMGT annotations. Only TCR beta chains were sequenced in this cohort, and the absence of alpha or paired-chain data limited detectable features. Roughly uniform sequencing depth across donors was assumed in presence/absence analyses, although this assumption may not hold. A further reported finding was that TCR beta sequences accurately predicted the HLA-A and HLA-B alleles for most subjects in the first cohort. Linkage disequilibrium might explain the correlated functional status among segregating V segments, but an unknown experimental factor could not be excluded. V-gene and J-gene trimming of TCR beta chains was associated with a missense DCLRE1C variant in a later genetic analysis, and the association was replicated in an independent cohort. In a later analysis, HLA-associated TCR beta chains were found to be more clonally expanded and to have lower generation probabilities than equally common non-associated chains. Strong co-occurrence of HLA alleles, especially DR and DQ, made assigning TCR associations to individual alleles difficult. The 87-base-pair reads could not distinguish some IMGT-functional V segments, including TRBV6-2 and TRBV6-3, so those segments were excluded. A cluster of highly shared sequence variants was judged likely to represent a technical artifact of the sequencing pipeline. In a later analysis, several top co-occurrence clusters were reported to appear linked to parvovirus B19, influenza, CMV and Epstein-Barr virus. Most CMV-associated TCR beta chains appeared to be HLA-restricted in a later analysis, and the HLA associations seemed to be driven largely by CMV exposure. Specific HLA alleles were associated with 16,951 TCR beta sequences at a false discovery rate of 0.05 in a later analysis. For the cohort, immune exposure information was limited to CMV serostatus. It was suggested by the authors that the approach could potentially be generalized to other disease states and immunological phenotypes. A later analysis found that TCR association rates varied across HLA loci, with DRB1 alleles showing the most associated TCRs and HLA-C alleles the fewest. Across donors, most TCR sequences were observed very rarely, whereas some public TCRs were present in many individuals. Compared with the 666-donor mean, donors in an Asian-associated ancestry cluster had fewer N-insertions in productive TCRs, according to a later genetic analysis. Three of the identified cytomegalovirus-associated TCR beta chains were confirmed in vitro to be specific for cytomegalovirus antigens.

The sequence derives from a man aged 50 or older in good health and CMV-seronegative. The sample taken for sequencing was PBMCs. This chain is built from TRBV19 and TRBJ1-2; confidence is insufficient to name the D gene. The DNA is TGTGCCAGTAGTATAGATCCAGGCCCTTCAGCGGGAGGCTACACCTTC. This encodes CASSIDPGPSAGGYTF.